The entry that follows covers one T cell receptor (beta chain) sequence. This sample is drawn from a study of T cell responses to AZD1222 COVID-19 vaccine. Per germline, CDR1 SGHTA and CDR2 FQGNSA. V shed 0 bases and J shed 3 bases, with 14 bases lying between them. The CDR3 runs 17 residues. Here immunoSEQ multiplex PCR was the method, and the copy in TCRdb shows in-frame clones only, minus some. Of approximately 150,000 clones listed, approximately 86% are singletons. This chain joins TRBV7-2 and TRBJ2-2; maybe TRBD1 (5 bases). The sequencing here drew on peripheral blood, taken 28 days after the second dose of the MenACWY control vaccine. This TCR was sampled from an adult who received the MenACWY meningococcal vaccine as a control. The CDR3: CASSLALSGADTGELFF. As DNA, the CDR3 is TGTGCCAGCAGCTTAGCGCTAAGTGGGGCAGACACCGGGGAGCTGTTTTTT.